This T cell receptor beta chain was observed in a study of blood T cell repertoires in COVID-19. Germline CDR1 is ENHRY and CDR2 is SYGVKD. CDR3 length: 13 residues. J gave up 2 bases and V 6 bases, and 3 bases lay outside the gene matches. Assay: immunoSEQ multiplex PCR; the TCRdb copy retains only in-frame clones and omits some. The table has a few hundred thousand clones, under 90% seen once. This chain links TRBV10-3 with TRBJ2-5; TRBD1 matches at 7 bases. This clonotype was sampled from a man aged 45-65 years with acute or convalescent COVID-19. Sequences were obtained from peripheral blood. The CDR3 DNA reads as TGTGCCATCAGAGGGGGCGTACAAGAGACCCAGTACTTC. It translates to CAIRGGVQETQYF.